This is a list of T cell receptor beta chains from one sample in a study of cytomegalovirus exposure and HLA in healthy donors. The repertoire was sequenced with immunoSEQ multiplex PCR; TCRdb's copy has only in-frame clones and lacks some. The sample includes some 150,000 clones, around 80% of them seen just once. The sample consisted of PBMCs. These receptors all stem from a man younger than 40 in good health and CMV-seropositive. CDR3s include the opening cysteine and the closing phenylalanine or tryptophan. D genes are given only for firm matches. Clone size is stated in some rows and not others, as once, few, many or a class when expanded.

>TRBJ2-7|TRBV7-9|12|NA|NA
CASSLVPRLQYF
TGTGCCAGCAGCTTAGTTCCCAGGCTTCAGTACTTC
>TRBJ2-7|TRBV11-1|15|NA|TRBD2
CASSPHPGGPYEQYF
TGTGCCAGCAGCCCACATCCGGGGGGTCCATACGAGCAGTACTTC
>TRBJ1-5|TRBV27|15|once|TRBD1
CASSLQTGAGQPQHF
TGTGCCAGCAGTCTTCAGACAGGGGCGGGGCAGCCCCAGCATTTT
>TRBJ2-1|TRBV5-6|15|NA|TRBD2
CASSPGLAAYNEQFF
TGTGCCAGCAGCCCAGGACTAGCGGCCTACAATGAGCAGTTCTTC
>TRBJ2-2|TRBV5-5|17|NA|NA
CASSLDEADGDTGELFF
TGTGCCAGCAGCTTGGACGAAGCAGACGGGGACACCGGGGAGCTGTTTTTT
>TRBJ2-1|TRBV2|11|NA|NA
CASSAYNEQFF
TGTGCCAGCAGTGCATACAATGAGCAGTTCTTC
>TRBJ1-2|TRBV6-5|14|NA|TRBD1
CASSGQGLGYGYTF
TGTGCCAGCAGTGGACAGGGTCTGGGTTATGGCTACACCTTC
>TRBJ2-5|TRBV6-1|13|NA|NA
CASSVSGRETQYF
TGTGCCAGCAGTGTTTCAGGGCGGGAGACCCAGTACTTC
>TRBJ1-5|TRBV2|15|NA|NA
CASSDGSNSHQPQHF
TGTGCCAGCAGTGACGGATCGAACAGTCATCAGCCCCAGCATTTT
>TRBJ2-7|TRBV6-5|11|NA|NA
CASRASDEQYF
TGTGCCAGCAGGGCAAGCGACGAGCAGTACTTC
>TRBJ1-5|TRBV10-3|13|NA|NA
CAISENINQPQHF
TGTGCCATCAGTGAGAACATAAATCAGCCCCAGCATTTT
>TRBJ1-4|TRBV5-1|17|many|TRBD1
CASSLGGQGASNEKLFF
TGCGCCAGCAGCTTGGGGGGACAGGGGGCCTCTAATGAAAAACTGTTTTTT
>TRBJ1-2|TRBV5-1|12|few|NA
CASRGGPYGYTF
TGCGCCAGCAGAGGAGGGCCTTATGGCTACACCTTC
>TRBJ2-7|TRBV28|14|NA|TRBD1
CASSSLTGGYEQYF
TGTGCCAGCAGTTCCCTTACAGGGGGCTACGAGCAGTACTTC
>TRBJ2-7|TRBV4-1|16|NA|TRBD1
CASSQDPRGIFDEQYF
TGCGCCAGCAGCCAAGATCCCAGGGGGATTTTTGACGAGCAGTACTTC
>TRBJ2-5|TRBV25-1|15|NA|TRBD1
CASSGQGAYTETQYF
TGTGCCAGCAGTGGACAGGGGGCCTATACGGAGACCCAGTACTTC
>TRBJ2-5|TRBV19|12|once|NA
CASSTGEETQYF
TGTGCCAGTAGTACGGGAGAGGAGACCCAGTACTTC
>TRBJ2-1|TRBV30|15|NA|TRBD2
CAWRPKAGGRNEQFF
TGTGCCTGGAGACCGAAAGCGGGAGGAAGAAATGAGCAGTTCTTC
>TRBJ1-1|TRBV11-2|17|NA|NA
CASSLATAYTMNTEAFF
TGTGCCAGCAGCTTAGCCACAGCATACACCATGAACACTGAAGCTTTCTTT
>TRBJ1-1|TRBV19|16|NA|TRBD1
CASSISQGADITEAFF
TGTGCCAGTAGTATTTCACAGGGGGCGGATATCACTGAAGCTTTCTTT
>TRBJ2-7|TRBV27|15|few|TRBD2
CAISNQASGYYEQYF
TGTGCCATCTCCAATCAGGCTAGCGGCTACTACGAGCAGTACTTC
>TRBJ2-7|TRBV27|15|NA|TRBD2
CASSPLAGDNYEQYF
TGTGCCAGCAGCCCCTTAGCGGGAGACAACTACGAGCAGTACTTC
>TRBJ1-1|TRBV9|16|NA|NA
CASSVGGGSVRTEAFF
TGTGCCAGCAGCGTAGGAGGAGGATCGGTAAGAACTGAAGCTTTCTTT
>TRBJ2-3|TRBV5-1|13|NA|NA
CASSPPDSQSVNF
TGCGCCAGCAGCCCTCCGGACTCACAATCGGTGAACTTT
>TRBJ1-1|TRBV7-9|12|NA|NA
CASSWSHTEAFF
TGTGCCAGCAGCTGGAGCCACACTGAAGCTTTCTTT
>TRBJ2-5|TRBV5-6|16|NA|TRBD2
CASSFPGTSGRETQYF
TGTGCCAGCAGCTTCCCAGGGACTAGCGGGAGGGAGACCCAGTACTTC
>TRBJ1-2|TRBV28|15|NA|TRBD1
CASSFEQGDDYGYTF
TGTGCCAGCAGCTTCGAACAGGGGGATGACTATGGCTACACCTTC
>TRBJ2-7|TRBV5-1|15|NA|TRBD2
CASSLGLAGSYEQYF
TGCGCCAGCAGCTTGGGACTAGCGGGGTCATACGAGCAGTACTTC
>TRBJ1-1|TRBV5-1|14|NA|TRBD1
CASSYGTGECEAFF
TGCGCCAGCAGCTACGGGACAGGGGAATGTGAAGCTTTCTTT
>TRBJ1-1|TRBV28|12|NA|NA
CASSLARGGAFF
TGTGCCAGCAGTCTTGCCCGGGGGGGAGCTTTCTTT